The 4 T cell receptor beta chains reported below all come from one sample, sequenced in a study of blood T cell repertoires in COVID-19. Assay used: immunoSEQ multiplex PCR; TCRdb lists only in-frame clones, some missing. Altogether more than 95,000 clones are present, approximately 90% being singletons, with the ten largest covering roughly 1.9%. Sequences were obtained from peripheral blood. The receptors originated from a human donor with active COVID-19. The donor label of this sample is uncertain.

CDR3 loop: CASNGHGVVMNTEAFF. CDR3 bases: TGTGCCAGCAACGGACATGGGGTCGTTATGAACACTGAAGCTTTCTTT. The chain joins TRBV5-6 to TRBJ1-1, with a tentative D call TRBD1 (5 bases). This CDR3 is built from 16 residues. Germline V gives CDR1 SGHDT, CDR2 YYEEEE. V was pared by 6 bases and J by 0 bases, with 18 bases between.

This chain connects TRBV10-2 to TRBJ2-3; 8 bases agree with TRBD2. CDR1 WSHSY and CDR2 SAAADI come from the germline V gene. The ends lost 6 bases at V and 8 bases at J; junction bases unmatched: 19. This CDR3 is 17 amino acids long. The CDR3 nucleotides read TGCGCCAGCAGGAGGTGGGTGGCGGGGGGCACAGAAGGTACGCAGTATTTT. Translating it yields CASRRWVAGGTEGTQYF.

This chain connects TRBV15 to TRBJ2-1; D is possibly TRBD2 (7 bases). The CDR3 has 13 amino acids. V lost 5 bases and J lost 6, with 11 bases in between. The germline CDR1 and CDR2 sequences are LNHNV and YYDKDF (reference sequence). The chain's CDR3 is CATSAGAGNEQFF. The CDR3 region has the DNA TGTGCCACCAGCGCGGGGGCGGGCAATGAGCAGTTCTTC.

The rearrangement joins TRBV5-8 to TRBJ1-1; D call uncertain. Germline CDR1 and CDR2: SGHTS and YDEGEE. V was shortened by 3 bases and J by 0 bases, with 6 bases between the two germline ends. The CDR3 covers 13 residues. The CDR3 sequence: CASSSRMNTEAFF. In DNA, the CDR3 is TGTGCCAGCAGCTCCCGTATGAACACTGAAGCTTTCTTT. Full variable domain (remainder filled in from reference TRBV5-8 and TRBJ1-1): EAGVTQSPTHLIKTRGQQATLRCSPISGHTSVYWYQQALGLGLQFLLWYDEGEERNRGNFPPRFSGRQFPNYSSELNVNALELEDSALYLCASSSRMNTEAFFGQGTRLTVV.